This entry features one T cell receptor beta chain sequence. This entry comes from a study of blood T cell repertoires in COVID-19. Study background: Italy, Spain and the United States were the sources of the convalescent and acute COVID-19 samples. Sources were T cells, B-cell-depleted T cells, or PBMCs; the material itself was cDNA or gDNA.

Profiled with immunoSEQ multiplex PCR; TCRdb holds only in-frame clones, not every one. The sample records tens of thousands of clones, around 84% being singletons. V shed 7 bases and J shed 4 bases, with 15 bases lying between them. This CDR3 has 14 amino acids. CDR1 and CDR2 from the germline V gene are SEHNR and FQNEAQ (reference sequence). This chain connects TRBV7-9 to TRBJ2-3; tentatively, D is TRBD1 (6 bases). This sequence was found in a man aged 55 to 70 with COVID-19, enrolled during active disease. Material for sequencing was peripheral blood. The CDR3: CASTHNRDADTQYF. DNA for the CDR3: TGTGCCAGCACTCACAACAGGGATGCAGATACGCAGTATTTT.